These 17 T cell receptor beta chains were sequenced from one sample in a study of blood T cell repertoires in COVID-19. TCRdb keeps only in-frame clones here, not all; method: immunoSEQ multiplex PCR. Of fewer than 110,000 clones listed, 80% to 95% are singletons. Sample: peripheral blood. These receptors were obtained from a man aged 50 or older with active COVID-19.

V is TRBV28 and J is TRBJ1-3, with D unresolved. From germline, CDR1 is MDHEN and CDR2 SYDVKM. V lost 4 bases and J 0 bases, leaving 19 bases between the germline ends. The CDR3 has 18 residues. DNA of the CDR3: TGTGCCAGCAGTTACGGACTCCGTGGATCCAACTCTGGAAACACCATATATTTT. Encoded protein: CASSYGLRGSNSGNTIYF.

The rearrangement joins TRBV9 to TRBJ2-5, with D perhaps matching TRBD1 (6 bases). Trimming left V 7 bases short and J 4 bases short, with 17 bases between. Germline V gives CDR1 SGDLS, CDR2 YYNGEE. This CDR3 contains 14 residues. The CDR3 region has the DNA TGTGCCAGCTCGGAACAGGGTACCCGAGAGACCCAGTACTTC. Its protein product is CASSEQGTRETQYF.

The chain couples TRBV5-8 to TRBJ2-2; 13 positions agree with TRBD2. Germline V gene data show CDR1 as SGHTS and CDR2 as YDEGEE. The CDR3 has 17 amino acids. V was pared by 4 bases and J by 8 bases, with 11 bases of the junction left unmatched. CDR3 protein: CASSDTGTSGIQGELFF. The DNA of the CDR3 is TGTGCCAGCAGCGACACCGGGACTAGCGGGATTCAGGGGGAGCTGTTTTTT. Complete variable domain (other parts from reference TRBV5-8 and TRBJ2-2): EAGVTQSPTHLIKTRGQQATLRCSPISGHTSVYWYQQALGLGLQFLLWYDEGEERNRGNFPPRFSGRQFPNYSSELNVNALELEDSALYLCASSDTGTSGIQGELFFGEGSRLTVL.

In this sample, this clone turned up once. V usage is TRBV6-6 and J usage is TRBJ2-1; possible D gene TRBD1, 5 bases. The ends were cut back, 6 bases at V and 10 bases at J, with 19 bases in the middle. There are 14 residues in the CDR3. Germline CDR1 is MNHNY and CDR2 is SVGAGI (reference sequence). The CDR3 region is CASREGMDRGEQFF. In DNA form, the CDR3 reads TGTGCCAGCAGGGAAGGGATGGATAGGGGAGAGCAGTTCTTC.

CDR3 nucleotide sequence: TGCGCCAGCAGGCCAGGGCAAAGCTCCTATAATTCACCCCTCCACTTT. It translates to CASRPGQSSYNSPLHF. The rearrangement uses TRBV5-1 and TRBJ1-6; the D gene is possibly TRBD1 (5 bases). Trimming took 5 bases from V and 0 from J, leaving 12 bases between them. Germline-derived CDR1 and CDR2 are SGHRS and YFSETQ. This CDR3 spans 16 amino acids.

This chain links TRBV2 with TRBJ2-7; 9 nucleotides line up with TRBD1. J lost 0 bases, V lost 6 bases, and 0 bases had no gene match. CDR1 is SNHLY and CDR2 is FYNNEI in the germline V gene. This CDR3 is 13 amino acids long. The CDR3 sequence is CASRTGGSYEQYF. The CDR3 region has the DNA TGTGCCAGCAGGACAGGGGGCTCCTACGAGCAGTACTTC.

This rearrangement joins TRBV9 to TRBJ2-1, with D tentatively TRBD2 (5 bases). The CDR3 is 16 residues long. Germline loops: CDR1 SGDLS, CDR2 YYNGEE. Trimming cost V 3 bases and J 0 bases, with 13 bases left between them. The chain's CDR3 is CASSEVGVSSYNEQFF. In nucleotides, the CDR3 is TGTGCCAGCAGCGAGGTCGGGGTAAGCTCCTACAATGAGCAGTTCTTC.

The gene calls are TRBV29-1 and TRBJ2-1; possibly TRBD2 for D (5 bases). Germline-derived CDR1 and CDR2 are SQVTM and ANQGSEA. The CDR3 runs to 14 residues. V was shortened by 4 bases and J by 8 bases, with 18 bases between the two germline ends. The CDR3 coding sequence is TGCAGCGTTGGTGGACTTATTGTGCGCGATGAGCAGTTCTTC. Translated: CSVGGLIVRDEQFF.

The V and J genes are TRBV30 and TRBJ2-7; D is perhaps TRBD1 (5 bases). Per the germline V gene, CDR1 is GTSNPN and CDR2 is SVGIG (reference sequence). The V end was cut by 2 bases, the J end by 2 bases, with 7 bases between. This CDR3 is built from 12 residues. The CDR3 region has the DNA TGTGCCTGGAGTAGACAGACCTACGAGCAGTACTTC. Protein: CAWSRQTYEQYF.

This chain uses TRBV28 with TRBJ1-5; no clear D gene. The V and J ends lost 2 bases and 7 bases respectively, with 15 bases between them. Germline CDR1 is MDHEN and CDR2 is SYDVKM. The CDR3 spans 15 residues. CDR3 nucleotide sequence: TGTGCCAGCAGTTTAGGTTTCCAGGTTGGGCAGCCCCAGCATTTT. Translated: CASSLGFQVGQPQHF.

The chain combines TRBV7-9 with TRBJ1-4, with 8 bases matching TRBD1. The germline gives CDR1 SEHNR, CDR2 FQNEAQ (reference sequence). V trimming: 4 bases; J trimming: 8 bases; junction bases outside the gene matches: 6. This CDR3 is 14 amino acids long. The DNA of the CDR3 is TGTGCCAGCAGCTCTGGACAGGGAAACGAAAAACTGTTTTTT. It yields the protein CASSSGQGNEKLFF.

The V call is TRBV5-1, the J call TRBJ2-3; D is possibly TRBD2 (5 bases). Trimming stripped 4 bases from V and 6 bases from J, with 15 bases between. This CDR3 is 14 amino acids long. The V gene's germline CDR1 is SGHRS and CDR2 YFSETQ. The DNA of the CDR3 is TGCGCCAGCAGCCCGGAGGCGCGCGTGGATACGCAGTATTTT. It is translated as CASSPEARVDTQYF.

The chain employs TRBV5-6 and TRBJ1-1; TRBD1 is a possible D gene (6 bases). CDR1 and CDR2 (germline): SGHDT, YYEEEE. V was cut by 5 bases and J by 1 base, with 12 bases left in between. The CDR3 spans 14 residues. CDR3 DNA: TGTGCCAGCAGGACCGGACAGAGGAACACTGAAGCTTTCTTT. This translates into CASRTGQRNTEAFF.

V usage is TRBV7-9 and J usage is TRBJ1-1; 7 bases are a match to TRBD1. In germline, CDR1 is SEHNR, CDR2 FQNEAQ (reference sequence). CDR3 length equals 14 residues. J gave up 1 base and V 3 bases, and 2 bases lay outside the gene matches. The CDR3 sequence is CASSFGQENTEAFF. CDR3 DNA sequence: TGTGCCAGCAGCTTCGGACAGGAGAACACTGAAGCTTTCTTT.

This clone has only one observation. This chain uses TRBV18 with TRBJ2-5; 10 bases are shared with TRBD2. The CDR3 extends over 15 amino acids. Trimming took 6 bases from V and 5 from J; bases not matched to a gene: 9. Germline V CDR1 and CDR2: KGHSH, LQKENI. The chain's CDR3 is CASSRTSGTGETQYF. CDR3 in DNA: TGTGCCAGCTCGCGGACTAGCGGTACCGGGGAGACCCAGTACTTC. Using reference TRBV18 and TRBJ2-5 for the parts outside the CDR3, the full variable domain is NAGVMQNPRHLVRRRGQEARLRCSPMKGHSHVYWYRQLPEEGLKFMVYLQKENIIDESGMPKERFSAEFPKEGPSILRIQQVVRGDSAAYFCASSRTSGTGETQYFGPGTRLLVL.

V is TRBV28 and J is TRBJ1-2, with D possibly matching TRBD1 (5 bases). Trimming pared 5 bases from V and 11 bases from J, leaving 24 bases between. CDR3 length: 15 amino acids. The V gene's germline CDR1 is MDHEN and CDR2 SYDVKM. The CDR3 loop reads CASSPPVGAPRLYTF. CDR3 coding DNA: TGTGCCAGCAGTCCCCCCGTTGGGGCGCCCCGGTTGTACACCTTC.

V is TRBV18 and J is TRBJ2-1; 13 positions agree with TRBD2. CDR3 length: 19 amino acids. Germline V gives CDR1 KGHSH, CDR2 LQKENI. V dropped 6 bases and J dropped 3; count of bases not matched to a gene: 14. CDR3 sequence reads: CASSPGRTSGSFSYNEQFF. CDR3 nucleotides: TGTGCCAGCTCGCCGGGGAGGACTAGCGGGAGCTTCAGCTACAATGAGCAGTTCTTC.